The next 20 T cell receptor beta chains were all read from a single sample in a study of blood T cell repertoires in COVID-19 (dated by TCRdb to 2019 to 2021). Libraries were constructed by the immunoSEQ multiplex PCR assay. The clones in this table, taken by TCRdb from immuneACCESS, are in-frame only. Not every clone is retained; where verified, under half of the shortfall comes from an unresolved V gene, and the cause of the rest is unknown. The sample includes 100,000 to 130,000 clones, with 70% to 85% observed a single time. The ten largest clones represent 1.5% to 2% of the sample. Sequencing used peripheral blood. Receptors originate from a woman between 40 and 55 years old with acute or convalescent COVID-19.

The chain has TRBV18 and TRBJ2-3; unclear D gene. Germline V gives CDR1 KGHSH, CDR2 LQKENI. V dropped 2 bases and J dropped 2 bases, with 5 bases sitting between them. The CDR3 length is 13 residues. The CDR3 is CASSPTNTDTQYF. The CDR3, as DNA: TGTGCCAGCTCACCAACAAACACAGATACGCAGTATTTT. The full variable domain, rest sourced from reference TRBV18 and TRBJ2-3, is NAGVMQNPRHLVRRRGQEARLRCSPMKGHSHVYWYRQLPEEGLKFMVYLQKENIIDESGMPKERFSAEFPKEGPSILRIQQVVRGDSAAYFCASSPTNTDTQYFGPGTRLTVL.

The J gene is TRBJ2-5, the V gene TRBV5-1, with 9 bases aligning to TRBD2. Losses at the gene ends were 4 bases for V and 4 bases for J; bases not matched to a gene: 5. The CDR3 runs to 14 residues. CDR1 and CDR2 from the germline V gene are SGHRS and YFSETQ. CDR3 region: CASSVSSGGETQYF. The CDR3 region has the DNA TGCGCCAGCAGCGTCAGTAGCGGGGGAGAGACCCAGTACTTC.

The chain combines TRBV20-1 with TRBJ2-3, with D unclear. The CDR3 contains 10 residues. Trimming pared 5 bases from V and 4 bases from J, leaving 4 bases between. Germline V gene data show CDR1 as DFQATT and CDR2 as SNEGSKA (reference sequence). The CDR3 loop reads CSALPDTQYF. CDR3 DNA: TGCAGTGCTCTCCCAGATACGCAGTATTTT.

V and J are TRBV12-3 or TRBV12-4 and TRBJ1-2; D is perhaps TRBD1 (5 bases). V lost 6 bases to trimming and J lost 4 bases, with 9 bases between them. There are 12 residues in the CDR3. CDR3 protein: CASRGGTYGYTF. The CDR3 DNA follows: TGTGCCAGCAGGGGAGGGACCTATGGCTACACCTTC.

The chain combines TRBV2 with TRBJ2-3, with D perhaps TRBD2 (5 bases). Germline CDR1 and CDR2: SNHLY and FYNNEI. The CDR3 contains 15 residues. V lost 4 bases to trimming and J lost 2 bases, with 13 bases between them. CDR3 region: CASSGSGVATDTQYF. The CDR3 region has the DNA TGTGCCAGCAGTGGATCCGGGGTAGCCACAGATACGCAGTATTTT.

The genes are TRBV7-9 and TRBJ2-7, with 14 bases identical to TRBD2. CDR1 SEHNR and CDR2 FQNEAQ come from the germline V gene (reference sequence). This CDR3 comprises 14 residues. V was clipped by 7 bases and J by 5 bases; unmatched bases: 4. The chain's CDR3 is CASILTSGGDEQYF. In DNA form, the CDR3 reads TGTGCCAGCATCCTGACTAGCGGGGGGGACGAGCAGTACTTC. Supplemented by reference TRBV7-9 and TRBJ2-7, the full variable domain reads DTGVSQNPRHKITKRGQNVTFRCDPISEHNRLYWYRQTLGQGPEFLTYFQNEAQLEKSRLLSDRFSAERPKGSFSTLEIQRTEQGDSAMYLCASILTSGGDEQYFGPGTRLTVT.

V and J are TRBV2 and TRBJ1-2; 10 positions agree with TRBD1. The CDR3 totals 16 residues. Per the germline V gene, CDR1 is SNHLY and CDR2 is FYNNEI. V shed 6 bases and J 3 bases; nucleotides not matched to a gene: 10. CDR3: CASRDGTGVSHYGYTF. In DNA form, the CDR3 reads TGTGCCAGCAGGGACGGGACAGGGGTTTCCCACTATGGCTACACCTTC.

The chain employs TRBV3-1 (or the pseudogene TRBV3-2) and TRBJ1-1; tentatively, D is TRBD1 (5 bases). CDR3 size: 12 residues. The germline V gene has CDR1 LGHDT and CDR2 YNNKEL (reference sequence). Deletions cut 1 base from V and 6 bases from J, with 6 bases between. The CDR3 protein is CASSQAGAEAFF. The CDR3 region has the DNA TGTGCCAGCAGCCAAGCGGGGGCTGAAGCTTTCTTT.

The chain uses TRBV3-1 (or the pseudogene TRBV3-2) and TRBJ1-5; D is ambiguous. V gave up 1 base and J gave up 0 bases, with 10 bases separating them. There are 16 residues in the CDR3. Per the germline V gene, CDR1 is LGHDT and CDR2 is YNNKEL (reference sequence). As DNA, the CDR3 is TGTGCCAGCAGCCAAGGAGGAGTTTATAGCAATCAGCCCCAGCATTTT. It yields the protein CASSQGGVYSNQPQHF.

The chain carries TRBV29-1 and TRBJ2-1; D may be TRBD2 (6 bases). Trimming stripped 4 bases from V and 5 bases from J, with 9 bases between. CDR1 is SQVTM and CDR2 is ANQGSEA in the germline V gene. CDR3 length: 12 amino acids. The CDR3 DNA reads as TGCAGCGTTGGGAGGGGCGACAATGAGCAGTTCTTC. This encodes CSVGRGDNEQFF.

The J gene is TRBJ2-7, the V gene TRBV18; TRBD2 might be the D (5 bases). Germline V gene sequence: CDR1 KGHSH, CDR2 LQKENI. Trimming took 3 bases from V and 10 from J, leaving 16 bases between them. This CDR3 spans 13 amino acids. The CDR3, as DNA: TGTGCCAGCTCACCCGGTGGGGAGAAGGCACAGTACTTC. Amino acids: CASSPGGEKAQYF.

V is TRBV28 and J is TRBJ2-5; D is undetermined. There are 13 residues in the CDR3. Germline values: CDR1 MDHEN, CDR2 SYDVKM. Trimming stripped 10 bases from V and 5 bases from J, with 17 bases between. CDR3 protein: CATRRPAAETQYF. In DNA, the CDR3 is TGTGCCACCAGAAGACCAGCAGCGGAGACCCAGTACTTC.

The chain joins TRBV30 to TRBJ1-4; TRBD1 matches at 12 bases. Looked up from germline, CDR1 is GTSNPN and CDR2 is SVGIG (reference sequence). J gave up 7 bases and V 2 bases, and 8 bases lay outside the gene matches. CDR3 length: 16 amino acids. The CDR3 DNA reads TGTGCCTGGAGTTCGGGCCGGGACAGGGGGCGTGAAAAACTGTTTTTT. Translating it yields CAWSSGRDRGREKLFF.

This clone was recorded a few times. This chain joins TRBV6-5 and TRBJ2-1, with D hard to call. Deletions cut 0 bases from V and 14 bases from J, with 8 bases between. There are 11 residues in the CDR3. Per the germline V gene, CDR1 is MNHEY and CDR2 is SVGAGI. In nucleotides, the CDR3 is TGTGCCAGCAGTTACTCCTCAGTGGAGTTCTTC. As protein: CASSYSSVEFF.

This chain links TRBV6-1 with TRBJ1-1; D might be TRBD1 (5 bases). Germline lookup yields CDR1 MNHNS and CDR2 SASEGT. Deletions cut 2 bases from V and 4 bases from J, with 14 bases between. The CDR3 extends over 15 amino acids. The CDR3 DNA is TGTGCCAGCAGTGAAAGCGGGGCGTGGGCCACTGAAGCTTTCTTT. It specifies CASSESGAWATEAFF.

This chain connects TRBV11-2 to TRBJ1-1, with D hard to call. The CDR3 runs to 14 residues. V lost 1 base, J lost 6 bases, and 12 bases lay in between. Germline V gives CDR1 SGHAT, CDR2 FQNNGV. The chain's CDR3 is CASSLGPGRAEAFF. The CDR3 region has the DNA TGTGCCAGCAGCTTAGGCCCTGGGAGGGCTGAAGCTTTCTTT.

In DNA form, the CDR3 reads TGTGCCAGCAGCTTCGGTGTTCTAGCGGGGGCGAACACCGGGGAGCTGTTTTTT. Translating gives CASSFGVLAGANTGELFF. This sequence joins TRBV5-6 and TRBJ2-2; 10 bases map to TRBD2. J was trimmed by 0 bases and V by 2 bases; bases with no gene match: 7. The CDR3 spans 18 residues. Germline V lookup: CDR1 SGHDT, CDR2 YYEEEE.

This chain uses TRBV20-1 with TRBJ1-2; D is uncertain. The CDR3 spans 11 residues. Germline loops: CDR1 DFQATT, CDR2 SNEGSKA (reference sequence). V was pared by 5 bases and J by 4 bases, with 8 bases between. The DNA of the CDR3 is TGCAGTGCTGTTCCAGGCTATGGCTACACCTTC. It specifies CSAVPGYGYTF.

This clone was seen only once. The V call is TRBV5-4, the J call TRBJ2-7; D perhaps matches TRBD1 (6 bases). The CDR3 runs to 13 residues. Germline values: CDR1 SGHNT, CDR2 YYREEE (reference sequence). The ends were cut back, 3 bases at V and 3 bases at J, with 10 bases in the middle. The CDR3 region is CASSSRGIYEQYF. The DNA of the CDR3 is TGTGCCAGCAGCTCCAGGGGAATCTACGAGCAGTACTTC.

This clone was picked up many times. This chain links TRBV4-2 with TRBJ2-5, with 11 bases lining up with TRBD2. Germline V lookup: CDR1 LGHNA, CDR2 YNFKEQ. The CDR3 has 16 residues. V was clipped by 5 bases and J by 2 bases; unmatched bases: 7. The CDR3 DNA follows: TGTGCCAGCAGCATAGAGGGACTAGCGGCGCAAGAGACCCAGTACTTC. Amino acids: CASSIEGLAAQETQYF.